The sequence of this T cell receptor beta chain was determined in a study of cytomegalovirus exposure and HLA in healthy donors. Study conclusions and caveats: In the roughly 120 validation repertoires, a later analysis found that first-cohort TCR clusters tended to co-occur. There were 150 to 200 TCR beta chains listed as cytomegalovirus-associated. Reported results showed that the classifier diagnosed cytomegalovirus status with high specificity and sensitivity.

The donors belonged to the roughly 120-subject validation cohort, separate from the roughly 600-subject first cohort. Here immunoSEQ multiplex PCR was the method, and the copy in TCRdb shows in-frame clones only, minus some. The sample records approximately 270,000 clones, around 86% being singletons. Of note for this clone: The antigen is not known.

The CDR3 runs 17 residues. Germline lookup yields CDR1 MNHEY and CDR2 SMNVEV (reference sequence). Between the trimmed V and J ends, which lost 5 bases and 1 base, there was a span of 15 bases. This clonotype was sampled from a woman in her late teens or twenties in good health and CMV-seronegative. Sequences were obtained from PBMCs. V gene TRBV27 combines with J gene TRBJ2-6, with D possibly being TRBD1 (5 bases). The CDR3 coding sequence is TGTGCCAGCAGTACTACGGTTAGGGGATCTGGGGCCAACGTCCTGACTTTC. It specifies CASSTTVRGSGANVLTF.